This passage covers 31 T cell receptor beta chains from one sample sequenced in a study of breast tumors, draining lymph nodes, adjacent tissues (dated by TCRdb to 2016 to 2018). The library was produced with multiplex PCR. The instrument given in TCRdb is Illumina HiSeq 2000. TCRdb reanalyzed the raw reads on its own, using fastp at Q25 for trimming and MiXCR for clone calling, and kept in-frame beta chains. Every entry covers one CDR3 protein and lists the most common genes and DNA from its rows. This sample comprises under 85,000 distinct CDR3 sequences, about 21% of them detected only once. Of the sample, approximately 2.5% is held by the ten largest clones. The lymph node samples were taken from the axillary draining lymph nodes of breast cancer patients. Sequencing input: axillary lymph node tissue. The source of these receptors is a female donor with breast cancer. Some clones in this sample may be carry-over from other donors' samples.

The chain links TRBV5-4 to TRBJ2-7; 7 bases fit TRBD1. Germline CDR1 and CDR2: SGHNT and YYREEE (reference sequence). Losses at the gene ends were 1 base for V and 0 bases for J; bases not matched to a gene: 1. The CDR3 runs 14 residues. The CDR3 reads CASSLRDSSYEQYF. The CDR3 DNA sequence: TGTGCCAGCAGCTTGAGGGACAGCTCCTACGAGCAGTACTTC.

This clonotype was seen ten or more times. This chain joins TRBV20-1 and TRBJ2-1; D possibly corresponds to TRBD2 (6 bases). Germline values: CDR1 DFQATT, CDR2 SNEGSKA (reference sequence). The V and J ends lost 1 base and 7 bases respectively, with 14 bases between them. This CDR3 is 14 amino acids long. In nucleotides, the CDR3 is TGCAGTGCTAGAGGCCGCCGAGGGAGGAATGAGCAGTTCTTC. Translated: CSARGRRGRNEQFF.

Regarding this clonotype: With a much larger clone just one base away, this may be a read error. The chain carries TRBV5-5 and TRBJ2-3; no firm D call. CDR3 length: 12 amino acids. V was cut by 4 bases and J by 6 bases, with 9 bases left in between. Germline CDR1 SGHKS, CDR2 YYEKEE (reference sequence). The CDR3 coding sequence is TGTGCCAGCAGCGCGGTCGCTGATACGCAGTATTTT. Protein sequence: CASSAVADTQYF.

This clonotype was counted many times. CDR3 residues: CASSSERSADTQYF. In DNA, the CDR3 is TGTGCCAGCAGTTCGGAGCGTAGCGCAGATACGCAGTATTTT. The chain links TRBV28 to TRBJ2-3, with D tentatively TRBD2 (5 bases). The CDR3 totals 14 residues. Trimming pared 4 bases from V and 4 bases from J, leaving 12 bases between. The V gene's germline CDR1 is MDHEN and CDR2 SYDVKM.

This clonotype was detected ten times or more. V usage is TRBV7-9 and J usage is TRBJ2-7; D is perhaps TRBD1 or TRBD2 (5 bases each). The CDR3 covers 14 residues. Germline assignment: CDR1 SEHNR and CDR2 FQNEAQ (reference sequence). Trimming stripped 2 bases from V and 5 bases from J, with 13 bases between. The CDR3 reads CASSLPGQGHEQYF. Written as DNA, the CDR3 is TGTGCCAGCAGCTTACCGGGGCAAGGCCACGAGCAGTACTTC. Drawing the rest from reference TRBV7-9 and TRBJ2-7, the complete variable domain is DTGVSQNPRHKITKRGQNVTFRCDPISEHNRLYWYRQTLGQGPEFLTYFQNEAQLEKSRLLSDRFSAERPKGSFSTLEIQRTEQGDSAMYLCASSLPGQGHEQYFGPGTRLTVT.

This clonotype was counted many times. This chain links TRBV7-8 with TRBJ1-2; D is unresolved. With 5 bases removed from V and 6 bases from J, the gap between germline ends came to 13 bases. The CDR3 is 13 amino acids. Per the germline V gene, CDR1 is SGHVS and CDR2 is FQNEAQ. This CDR3 is CASSRAVADGYTF. CDR3 nucleotides: TGTGCCAGCAGCCGTGCTGTGGCCGATGGCTACACCTTC.

In this sample, this clonotype turned up many times. The chain uses TRBV2 and TRBJ2-7; 13 nucleotides align to TRBD2. CDR1 is SNHLY, CDR2 FYNNEI, per germline. This CDR3 is 13 amino acids long. J gave up 5 bases and V 6 bases, and 1 base lay outside the gene matches. The CDR3 loop is CASSGTSGNEQYF. The CDR3 nucleotides are TGTGCCAGCAGCGGGACTAGCGGGAACGAGCAGTACTTC.

This clonotype was seen just once. A much bigger clone sits one base away, suggesting this may be a read error. This rearrangement joins TRBV12-3 or TRBV12-4 to TRBJ1-5; D unclear. V dropped 8 bases and J dropped 0 bases, with 20 bases sitting between them. The CDR3 runs to 17 residues. The CDR3 nucleotides are TGTGCCAGCGGTCGGTGGGGTGTCCTGGATAGCAATCAGCCCCAGCATTTT. It yields the protein CASGRWGVLDSNQPQHF.

Note on this clonotype: A much larger clone is a single base away; this may be a read error. J is TRBJ2-3 and V is TRBV19, with D perhaps matching TRBD1 or TRBD2 (5 bases each). The CDR3 has 15 amino acids. CDR1 is LNHDA, CDR2 SQIVND, per germline (reference sequence). CDR3 protein: CACSIFRGPTDTQYF. CDR3 in DNA: TGTGCCTGTAGTATATTTCGGGGCCCCACAGATACGCAGTATTTT.

The table lists this clonotype with many counts. The chain recombines TRBV5-5 with TRBJ2-5, with D possibly being TRBD1 or TRBD2 (5 bases each). Between the trimmed V and J ends, which lost 3 bases and 5 bases, there was a span of 11 bases. In germline, CDR1 is SGHKS, CDR2 YYEKEE (reference sequence). The CDR3 has 13 amino acids. This chain's CDR3 is CASSWDRWETQYF. The CDR3, as DNA: TGTGCCAGCAGCTGGGACCGCTGGGAGACCCAGTACTTC.

This clonotype was seen repeatedly, ten times or more. The chain combines TRBV12-3 or TRBV12-4 with TRBJ2-3; D gene ambiguous. V lost 1 base and J lost 3, with 8 bases in between. This CDR3 has 14 residues. CDR3 residues: CASSLGPRTDTQYF. DNA for the CDR3: TGTGCCAGCAGTTTAGGACCCCGGACAGATACGCAGTATTTT.

This clonotype was picked up many times. The junction departs from germline at one end; a sequencing error may be responsible. The chain carries TRBV7-7 and TRBJ1-6; unclear D gene. Germline CDR1 SSHAT, CDR2 FNYEAQ (reference sequence). CDR3 size: 14 residues. The chain's CDR3 is CASSLGGGNSPLHF. The DNA of the CDR3 is TGTGCTAGCAGCTTAGGCGGCGGGAACTCACCCCTCCACTTT.

This clonotype appeared many times. The V and J genes are TRBV5-6 and TRBJ2-1; 8 bases match TRBD1. This CDR3 spans 14 amino acids. Per germline, CDR1 SGHDT and CDR2 YYEEEE. The ends lost 1 base at V and 11 bases at J; junction bases unmatched: 8. The CDR3 DNA reads TGTGCCAGCAGCTTGAACCCGGGACAGGTTAAGCAGTTCTTC. As protein: CASSLNPGQVKQFF.

Comments on this clonotype: Lacking the conserved final phenylalanine or tryptophan, this CDR3 likely reflects a read error. Because the CDR3's place on the DNA is in doubt, the DNA is left out and the CDR3 is given as listed by TCRdb. The chain has TRBV5-1 and TRBJ2-3; the D call of TRBD2 is as the table states it, not checked on the DNA. The CDR3 sequence runs 15 residues, both termini included. Germline loops: CDR1 SGHRS, CDR2 YFSETQ. The CDR3 protein is CASNGAGSSTDTQCS.

This clonotype has a count of ten or more. V is TRBV4-1 and J is TRBJ2-2; 7 nucleotides agree with TRBD2. Germline V gives CDR1 MGHRA, CDR2 YSYEKL. The CDR3 covers 17 residues. V gave up 3 bases and J gave up 1 base; unmatched junction bases: 8. This CDR3 reads CASSHRWGEGNTGELFF. The CDR3 DNA follows: TGCGCCAGCAGCCACCGTTGGGGGGAGGGGAACACCGGGGAGCTGTTTTTT.

This rearrangement joins TRBV6-1 to TRBJ2-1; possibly TRBD1 for D (5 bases). This CDR3 is 15 amino acids long. From germline, CDR1 is MNHNS and CDR2 SASEGT. The ends were cut back, 2 bases at V and 1 base at J, with 9 bases in the middle. The CDR3 sequence: CASSEPGNSYNEQFF. CDR3 bases: TGTGCCAGCAGTGAACCAGGGAATTCCTACAATGAGCAGTTCTTC.

The sample holds many counts of this clonotype. V gene TRBV19 combines with J gene TRBJ1-5, with a weak D call TRBD1 (5 bases). The germline CDR1 and CDR2 sequences are LNHDA and SQIVND (reference sequence). The CDR3 spans 16 residues. V gave up 5 bases and J gave up 1 base, with 15 bases separating them. CDR3 protein: CASSPGGVGSNQPQHF. For the CDR3, the DNA is TGTGCCAGTAGTCCGGGAGGGGTGGGGAGCAATCAGCCCCAGCATTTT. The full variable domain, with the rest looked up from reference TRBV19 and TRBJ1-5, is DGGITQSPKYLFRKEGQNVTLSCEQNLNHDAMYWYRQDPGQGLRLIYYSQIVNDFQKGDIAEGYSVSREKKESFPLTVTSAQKNPTAFYLCASSPGGVGSNQPQHFGDGTRLSIL.

The sample holds many counts of this clonotype. This chain connects TRBV24-1 to TRBJ2-7; TRBD1 or TRBD2 may be the D gene (6 bases each). This CDR3 has 17 amino acids. Per germline, CDR1 KGHDR and CDR2 SFDVKD. Trimming left V 2 bases short and J 4 bases short, with 20 bases between. The CDR3 DNA is TGTGCCACCAGTGATTCCGGGACGGAGGGGGGATTTTACGAGCAGTACTTC. It yields the protein CATSDSGTEGGFYEQYF.

This clonotype was seen repeatedly, ten times or more. V gene TRBV7-3 combines with J gene TRBJ2-7; D is unclear. V was clipped by 1 base and J by 2 bases, with 12 bases between them. The CDR3 loop spans 15 amino acids. CDR1 and CDR2 from the germline V gene are SGHTA and FQGTGA. In DNA form, the CDR3 reads TGTGCCAGCAGCTTAAAGACCTACGAACCCTACGAGCAGTACTTC. Encoded protein: CASSLKTYEPYEQYF. The whole variable domain, filled in from reference TRBV7-3 and TRBJ2-7, reads GAGVSQTPSNKVTEKGKYVELRCDPISGHTALYWYRQSLGQGPEFLIYFQGTGAADDSGLPNDRFFAVRPEGSVSTLKIQRTERGDSAVYLCASSLKTYEPYEQYFGPGTRLTVT.

This clonotype was detected only a few times. The chain couples TRBV20-1 to TRBJ2-4, with D perhaps TRBD2 (6 bases). The V end lost 3 bases, the J end lost 1 base, and 22 bases lay between the germline ends. The CDR3 consists of 18 residues. The germline CDR1 and CDR2 sequences are DFQATT and SNEGSKA (reference sequence). CDR3 loop: CSARTISRGGRAKNIQYF. CDR3 bases: TGCAGTGCTAGGACCATCTCAAGGGGAGGAAGGGCCAAAAACATTCAGTACTTC.

This chain connects TRBV4-2 to TRBJ2-4; 10 nucleotides match TRBD2. V was clipped by 0 bases and J by 1 base; unmatched bases: 12. The CDR3 runs to 20 residues. Germline-derived CDR1 and CDR2 are LGHNA and YNFKEQ. The CDR3 region is CASSQDATPAGGSAKNIQYF. DNA of the CDR3: TGTGCCAGCAGCCAAGATGCTACCCCAGCGGGAGGGTCTGCCAAAAACATTCAGTACTTC.

This clonotype was seen at least ten times. The J gene is TRBJ2-1, the V gene TRBV7-3; TRBD2 is a possible D gene (6 bases). The CDR3 contains 16 residues. CDR1 SGHTA and CDR2 FQGTGA come from the germline V gene. V gave up 6 bases and J gave up 4 bases, with 19 bases separating them. CDR3 coding DNA: TGTGCCAGCAGTCGAGCCAGCGGGCAACCTTACAATGAGCAGTTCTTC. Protein sequence: CASSRASGQPYNEQFF.

This clonotype was observed many times. The chain recombines TRBV19 with TRBJ2-7; 10 bases are shared with TRBD1. Germline-derived CDR1 and CDR2 are LNHDA and SQIVND (reference sequence). The V segment lost 3 bases and the J segment 3 bases; nucleotides outside the gene matches: 2. The length of the CDR3 is 14 residues. The CDR3 DNA reads as TGTGCCAGTAGTATTGGGACAGGGGACTACGAGCAGTACTTC. Amino acids: CASSIGTGDYEQYF.

There are many counts of this clonotype. The J gene is TRBJ2-1, the V gene TRBV20-1; TRBD1 matches at 8 bases. Per germline, CDR1 DFQATT and CDR2 SNEGSKA (reference sequence). This CDR3 has 15 residues. V trimming: 4 bases; J trimming: 3 bases; junction bases outside the gene matches: 8. The CDR3 loop is CSATLQGQGYNEQFF. The CDR3 DNA reads as TGCAGTGCTACCCTTCAAGGACAGGGCTACAATGAGCAGTTCTTC.

In the case of this clonotype: Being one base from a much bigger clone, this may be a read error. Given the absence of the conserved phenylalanine or tryptophan at the CDR3 end, a read error is likely. The rearrangement uses TRBV6-5 and TRBJ1-6; 7 bases are a match to TRBD1. Germline CDR1 is MNHEY and CDR2 is SVGAGI. This CDR3 contains 14 residues. V shed 7 bases, J shed 5 bases, and the junction held 5 bases outside the gene matches. The CDR3 DNA is TGTGCCAGCAATCCACAGGGGCATAATTCACCCCTCCACTTG. Translated: CASNPQGHNSPLHL.

In this sample, this clonotype turned up many times. This chain joins TRBV10-3 and TRBJ1-2; 8 bases line up with TRBD1. The germline V gene has CDR1 ENHRY and CDR2 SYGVKD. J gave up 1 base and V 0 bases, and 4 bases lay outside the gene matches. The CDR3 spans 16 residues. The CDR3 coding sequence is TGTGCCATCAGTGAGTCGTGGACAGGGAATAACTATGGCTACACCTTC. It is translated as CAISESWTGNNYGYTF.

This clonotype was picked up a small number of times. This chain joins TRBV6-1 and TRBJ1-4; D unresolved. V was clipped by 3 bases and J by 4 bases, with 6 bases between them. The CDR3 loop spans 13 amino acids. CDR1 is MNHNS, CDR2 SASEGT, per germline. Here the CDR3 reads CASSDSLNEKLFF. In DNA form, the CDR3 reads TGTGCCAGCAGTGACAGCCTTAATGAAAAACTGTTTTTT.

This clonotype was seen at least ten times. V and J are TRBV10-3 and TRBJ2-7; 10 bases are shared with TRBD1. J was trimmed by 5 bases and V by 10 bases; bases with no gene match: 5. The germline V gene encodes CDR1 ENHRY and CDR2 SYGVKD. The CDR3 loop spans 12 amino acids. CDR3 nucleotides: TGTGCCAGCCGGGACAGGGGTAACGAGCAGTACTTC. Translated: CASRDRGNEQYF.

At least ten counts were recorded for this clonotype. The chain links TRBV10-3 to TRBJ2-5; TRBD1 agrees at 9 bases. CDR1 and CDR2 from the germline V gene are ENHRY and SYGVKD. This CDR3 region has 16 residues. With V trimmed by 6 bases and J by 5 bases, 13 bases remained unmatched. The CDR3 sequence: CAISVRGTGSWETQYF. Written as DNA, the CDR3 is TGTGCCATCAGCGTAAGGGGGACAGGGAGTTGGGAGACCCAGTACTTC.

There are many counts of this clonotype. The V gene is TRBV10-3, the J gene TRBJ1-5, with D hard to call. Trimming removed 2 bases at V and 0 bases at J, with 8 bases between. The CDR3 runs to 15 residues. Germline CDR1 and CDR2: ENHRY and SYGVKD. The DNA of the CDR3 is TGTGCCATCAGTGAGGGATTTTCTAGCAATCAGCCCCAGCATTTT. Protein sequence: CAISEGFSSNQPQHF.

This clonotype occurred many times. The chain carries TRBV6-5 and TRBJ2-3; the D is unclear. Germline V lookup: CDR1 MNHEY, CDR2 SVGAGI. Trimming took 6 bases from V and 5 from J, leaving 12 bases between them. There are 13 residues in the CDR3. CDR3 region: CASSEAIGDTQYF. DNA of the CDR3: TGTGCCAGCAGCGAAGCGATTGGAGATACGCAGTATTTT.